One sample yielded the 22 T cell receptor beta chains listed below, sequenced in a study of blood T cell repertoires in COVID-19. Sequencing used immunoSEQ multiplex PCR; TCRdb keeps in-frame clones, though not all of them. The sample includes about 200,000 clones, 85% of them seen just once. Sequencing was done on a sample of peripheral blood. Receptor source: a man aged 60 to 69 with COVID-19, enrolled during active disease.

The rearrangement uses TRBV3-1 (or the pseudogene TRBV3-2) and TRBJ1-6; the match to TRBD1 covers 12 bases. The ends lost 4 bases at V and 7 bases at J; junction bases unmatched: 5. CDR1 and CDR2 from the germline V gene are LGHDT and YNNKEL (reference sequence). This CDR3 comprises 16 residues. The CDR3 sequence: CASSPGTGGGNSPLHF. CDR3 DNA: TGTGCCAGCAGCCCCGGGACAGGGGGCGGGAATTCACCCCTCCACTTT.

CDR3 protein: CASSTSRGLAPRRRDTQYF. The CDR3 DNA follows: TGTGCCAGCAGTACCTCCAGGGGACTAGCGCCTCGTCGACGGGATACGCAGTATTTT. The V call is TRBV28, the J call TRBJ2-3; TRBD2 aligns across 10 bases. Germline lookup yields CDR1 MDHEN and CDR2 SYDVKM. J was trimmed by 6 bases and V by 5 bases; bases with no gene match: 20. The CDR3 is 19 amino acids.

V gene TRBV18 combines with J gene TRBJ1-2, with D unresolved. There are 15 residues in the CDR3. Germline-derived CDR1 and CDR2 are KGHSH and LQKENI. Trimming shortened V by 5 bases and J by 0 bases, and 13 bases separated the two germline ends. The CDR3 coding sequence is TGTGCCAGCTCAGTTAAGACACAGTCTAACTATGGCTACACCTTC. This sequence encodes CASSVKTQSNYGYTF. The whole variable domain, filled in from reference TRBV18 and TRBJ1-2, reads NAGVMQNPRHLVRRRGQEARLRCSPMKGHSHVYWYRQLPEEGLKFMVYLQKENIIDESGMPKERFSAEFPKEGPSILRIQQVVRGDSAAYFCASSVKTQSNYGYTFGSGTRLTVV.

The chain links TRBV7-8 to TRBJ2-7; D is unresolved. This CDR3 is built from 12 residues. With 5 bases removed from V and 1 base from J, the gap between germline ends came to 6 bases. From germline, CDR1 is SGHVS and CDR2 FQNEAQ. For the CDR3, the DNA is TGTGCCAGCAGCCTTACATCCTACGAGCAGTACTTC. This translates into CASSLTSYEQYF.

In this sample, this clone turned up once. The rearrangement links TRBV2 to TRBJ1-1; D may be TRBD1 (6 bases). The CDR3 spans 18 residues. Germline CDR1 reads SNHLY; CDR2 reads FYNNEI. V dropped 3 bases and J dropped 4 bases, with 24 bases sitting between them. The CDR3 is CASSELYIVRGEVTEAFF. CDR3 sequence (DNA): TGTGCCAGCAGTGAGCTTTATATCGTCAGGGGTGAGGTCACTGAAGCTTTCTTT.

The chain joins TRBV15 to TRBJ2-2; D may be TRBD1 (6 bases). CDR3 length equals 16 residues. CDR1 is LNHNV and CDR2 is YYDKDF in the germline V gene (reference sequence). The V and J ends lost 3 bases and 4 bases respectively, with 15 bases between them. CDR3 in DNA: TGTGCCACCAGCAGGACGTGGGGACACGTCACCGGGGAGCTGTTTTTT. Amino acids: CATSRTWGHVTGELFF.

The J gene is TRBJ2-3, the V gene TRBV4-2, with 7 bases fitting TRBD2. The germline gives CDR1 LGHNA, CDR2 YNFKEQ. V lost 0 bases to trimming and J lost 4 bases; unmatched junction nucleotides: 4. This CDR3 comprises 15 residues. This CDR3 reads CASSQEALAADTQYF. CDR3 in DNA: TGTGCCAGCAGCCAAGAGGCGCTAGCGGCAGATACGCAGTATTTT.

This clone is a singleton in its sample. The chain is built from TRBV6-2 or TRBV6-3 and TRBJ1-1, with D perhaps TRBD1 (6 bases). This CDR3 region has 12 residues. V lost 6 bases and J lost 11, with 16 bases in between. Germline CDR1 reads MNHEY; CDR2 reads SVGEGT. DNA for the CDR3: TGTGCCAGCAGCCTCCAGGGGCCGGGGGCTTTCTTT. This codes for CASSLQGPGAFF.

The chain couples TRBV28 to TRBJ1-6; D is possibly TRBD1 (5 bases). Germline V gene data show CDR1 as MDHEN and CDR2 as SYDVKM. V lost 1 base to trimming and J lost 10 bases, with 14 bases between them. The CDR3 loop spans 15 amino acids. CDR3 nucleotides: TGTGCCAGCAGTTTATCGGGGGGTTCCGTGTCACCCCTCCACTTT. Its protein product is CASSLSGGSVSPLHF.

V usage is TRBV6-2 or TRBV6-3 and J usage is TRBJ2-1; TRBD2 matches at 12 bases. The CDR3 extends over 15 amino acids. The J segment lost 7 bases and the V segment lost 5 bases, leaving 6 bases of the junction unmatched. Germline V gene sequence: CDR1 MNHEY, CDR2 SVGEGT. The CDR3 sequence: CASSKTSGRLNEQFF. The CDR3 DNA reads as TGTGCCAGCAGTAAGACTAGCGGGAGATTGAATGAGCAGTTCTTC.

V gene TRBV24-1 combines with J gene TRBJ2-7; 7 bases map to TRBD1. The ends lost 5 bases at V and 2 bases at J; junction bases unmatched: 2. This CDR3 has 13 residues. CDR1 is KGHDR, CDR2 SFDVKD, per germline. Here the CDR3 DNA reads TGTGCCACCAGTGTGACAGGGACCTACGAGCAGTACTTC. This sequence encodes CATSVTGTYEQYF.

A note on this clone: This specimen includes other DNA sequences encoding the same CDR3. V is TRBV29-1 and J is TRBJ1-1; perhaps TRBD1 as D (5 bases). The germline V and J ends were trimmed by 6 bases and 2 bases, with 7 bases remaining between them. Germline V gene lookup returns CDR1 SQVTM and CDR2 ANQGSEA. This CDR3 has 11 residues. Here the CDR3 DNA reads TGCAGCGTGACAGAAAACACTGAAGCTTTCTTT. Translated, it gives CSVTENTEAFF. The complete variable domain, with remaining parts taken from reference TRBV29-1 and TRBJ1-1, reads SAVISQKPSRDICQRGTSLTIQCQVDSQVTMMFWYRQQPGQSLTLIATANQGSEATYESGFVIDKFPISRPNLTFSTLTVSNMSPEDSSIYLCSVTENTEAFFGQGTRLTVV.

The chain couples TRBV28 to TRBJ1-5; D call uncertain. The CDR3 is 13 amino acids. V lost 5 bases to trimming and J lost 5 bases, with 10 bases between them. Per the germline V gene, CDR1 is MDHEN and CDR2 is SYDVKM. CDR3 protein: CASSPPSHQPQHF. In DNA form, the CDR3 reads TGTGCCAGCAGTCCACCAAGCCATCAGCCCCAGCATTTT.

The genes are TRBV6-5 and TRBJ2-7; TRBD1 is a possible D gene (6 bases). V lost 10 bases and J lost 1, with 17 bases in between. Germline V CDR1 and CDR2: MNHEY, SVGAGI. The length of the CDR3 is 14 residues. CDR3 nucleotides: TGTGCCACCTGGGGGCAGTCCACTTCCTACGAGCAGTACTTC. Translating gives CATWGQSTSYEQYF.

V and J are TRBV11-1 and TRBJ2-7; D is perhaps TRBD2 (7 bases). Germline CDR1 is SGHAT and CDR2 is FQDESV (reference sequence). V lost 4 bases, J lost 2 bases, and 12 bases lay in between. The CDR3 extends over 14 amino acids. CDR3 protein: CASSSLGGPYEQYF. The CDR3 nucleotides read TGTGCCAGCAGCTCCCTCGGGGGGCCCTACGAGCAGTACTTC.

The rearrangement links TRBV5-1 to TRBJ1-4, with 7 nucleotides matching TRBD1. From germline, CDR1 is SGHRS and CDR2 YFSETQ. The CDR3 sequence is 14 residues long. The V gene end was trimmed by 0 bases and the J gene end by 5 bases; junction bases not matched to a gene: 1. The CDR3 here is CASSLVQGNEKLFF. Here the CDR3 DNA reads TGCGCCAGCAGCTTGGTACAGGGGAATGAAAAACTGTTTTTT.

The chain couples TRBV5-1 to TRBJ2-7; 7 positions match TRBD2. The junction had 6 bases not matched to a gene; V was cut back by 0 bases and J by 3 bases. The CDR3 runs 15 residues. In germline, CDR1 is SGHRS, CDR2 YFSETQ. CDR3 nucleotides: TGCGCCAGCAGCTTGGATTCGGGCGGGAGCTACGAGCAGTACTTC. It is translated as CASSLDSGGSYEQYF.

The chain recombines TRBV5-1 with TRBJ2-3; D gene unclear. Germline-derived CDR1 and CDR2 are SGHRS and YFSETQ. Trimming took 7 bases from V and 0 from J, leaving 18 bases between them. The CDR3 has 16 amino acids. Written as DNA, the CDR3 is TGCGCCAGCTCCTCGGGTGCCCGGTTTAGCACAGATACGCAGTATTTT. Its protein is CASSSGARFSTDTQYF.

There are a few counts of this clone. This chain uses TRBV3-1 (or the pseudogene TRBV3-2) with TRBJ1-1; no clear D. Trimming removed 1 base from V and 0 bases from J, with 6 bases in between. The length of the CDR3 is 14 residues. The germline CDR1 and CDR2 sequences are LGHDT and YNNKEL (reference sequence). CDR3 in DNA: TGTGCCAGCAGCCAAGTACAGATGAACACTGAAGCTTTCTTT. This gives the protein CASSQVQMNTEAFF.

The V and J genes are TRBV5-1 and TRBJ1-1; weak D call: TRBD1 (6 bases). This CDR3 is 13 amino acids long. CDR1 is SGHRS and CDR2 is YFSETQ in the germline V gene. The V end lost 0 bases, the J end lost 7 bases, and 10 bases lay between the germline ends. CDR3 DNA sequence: TGCGCCAGCAGCTTGGAGCAGGGGTTTGAAGCTTTCTTT. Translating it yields CASSLEQGFEAFF.

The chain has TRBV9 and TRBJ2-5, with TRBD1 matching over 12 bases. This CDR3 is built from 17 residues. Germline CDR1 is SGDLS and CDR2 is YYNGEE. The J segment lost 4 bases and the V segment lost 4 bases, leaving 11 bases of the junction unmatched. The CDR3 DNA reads TGTGCCAGCAGCCCAGGGTGGGGACAGGGGGCCGGAGAGACCCAGTACTTC. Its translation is CASSPGWGQGAGETQYF.

As DNA, the CDR3 is TGCGCCAGCATGGGGGGCTCCTACGAGCAGTACTTC. Protein product: CASMGGSYEQYF. The rearrangement joins TRBV5-1 to TRBJ2-7; D might be TRBD2 (6 bases). CDR1 and CDR2 (germline): SGHRS, YFSETQ. Deletions cut 6 bases from V and 0 bases from J, with 7 bases between. This CDR3 contains 12 residues. The full variable domain, in which reference TRBV5-1 and TRBJ2-7 provide the parts outside the CDR3, is KAGVTQTPRYLIKTRGQQVTLSCSPISGHRSVSWYQQTPGQGLQFLFEYFSETQRNKGNFPGRFSGRQFSNSRSEMNVSTLELGDSALYLCASMGGSYEQYFGPGTRLTVT.